The T cell receptor (beta chain) under discussion was sequenced for a study of regulatory T cells in long-lasting Graves disease. Study-level results: Those with persistent disease had in common more public clonotypes (about 3,000) than new patients (roughly 1,000).

The CDR3 is 15 residues long. Trimming left V 0 bases short and J 13 bases short, with 23 bases between. In germline, CDR1 is SGHDT, CDR2 YYEEEE. On this clonotype: Its antigen remains unknown.

To make TCR beta libraries, researchers used iRepertoire HTBI primers and Arm-PCR of CDR3 regions. A single record per CDR3 protein comes from TCRdb applying MiXCR to the multiplex PCR reads. The sample yields 250,000 to 300,000 distinct CDR3 sequences, more than 15% seen once. Time point reported: newly diagnosed GD, antithyroid drugs for less than 3 months. PBMC-extracted RNA yielded the TCR library. Separately, the same data were catalogued under a study of T cells in Graves' hyperthyroidism and ophthalmopathy. That study adds: Researchers ran a first-round RT-PCR on the TCR CDR3 using the HTBI primer set. Most clonotypes that expanded in the thyroid above 0.001 also showed up in blood.

The source is a woman aged 30 to 39 with Graves disease. This material consisted of peripheral blood mononuclear cells (PBMCs), taken at new diagnosis, from a patient treated with antithyroid drugs. The J gene is TRBJ2-7, the V gene TRBV5-6; the D gene is possibly TRBD2 (6 bases). The CDR3 is CASSLGAGGRHGGYF. DNA of the CDR3: TGTGCCAGCAGCTTGGGGGCAGGAGGTCGCCACGGGGGATACTTC.